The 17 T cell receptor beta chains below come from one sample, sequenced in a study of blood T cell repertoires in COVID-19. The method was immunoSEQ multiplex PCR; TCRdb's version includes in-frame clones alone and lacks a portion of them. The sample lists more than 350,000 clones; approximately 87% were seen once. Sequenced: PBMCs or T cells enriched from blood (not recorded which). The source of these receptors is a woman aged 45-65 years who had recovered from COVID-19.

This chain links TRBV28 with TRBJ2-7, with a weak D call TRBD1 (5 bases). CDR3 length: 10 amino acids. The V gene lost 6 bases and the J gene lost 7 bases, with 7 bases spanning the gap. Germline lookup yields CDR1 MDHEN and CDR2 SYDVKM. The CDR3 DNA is TGTGCCAGCAGCCGACAGGAGCAGTACTTC. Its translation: CASSRQEQYF.

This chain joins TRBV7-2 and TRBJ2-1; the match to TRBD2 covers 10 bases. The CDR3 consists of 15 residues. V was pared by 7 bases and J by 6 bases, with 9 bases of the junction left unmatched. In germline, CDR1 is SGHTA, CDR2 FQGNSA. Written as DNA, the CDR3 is TGTGCCAGCACCCCCAGCGGGGGGGCCTTCAATGAGCAGTTCTTC. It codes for CASTPSGGAFNEQFF.

CDR3 residues: CASSSGGGRSQPQHF. The CDR3 DNA sequence: TGTGCCAGCAGCTCAGGGGGCGGCCGAAGTCAGCCCCAGCATTTT. The chain combines TRBV6-5 with TRBJ1-5, with 8 bases lining up with TRBD1. Germline V lookup: CDR1 MNHEY, CDR2 SVGAGI. The CDR3 loop spans 15 amino acids. V shed 6 bases, J shed 6 bases, and the junction held 10 bases outside the gene matches.

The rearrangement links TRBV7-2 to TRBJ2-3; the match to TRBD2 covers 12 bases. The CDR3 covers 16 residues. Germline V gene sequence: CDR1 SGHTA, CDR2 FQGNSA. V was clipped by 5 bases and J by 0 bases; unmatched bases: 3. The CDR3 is CASSSGTSGSTDTQYF. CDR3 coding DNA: TGTGCCAGCAGCAGCGGGACTAGCGGGAGCACAGATACGCAGTATTTT. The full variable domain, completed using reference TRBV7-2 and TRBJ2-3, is GAGVSQSPSNKVTEKGKDVELRCDPISGHTALYWYRQSLGQGLEFLIYFQGNSAPDKSGLPSDRFSAERTGGSVSTLTIQRTQQEDSAVYLCASSSGTSGSTDTQYFGPGTRLTVL.

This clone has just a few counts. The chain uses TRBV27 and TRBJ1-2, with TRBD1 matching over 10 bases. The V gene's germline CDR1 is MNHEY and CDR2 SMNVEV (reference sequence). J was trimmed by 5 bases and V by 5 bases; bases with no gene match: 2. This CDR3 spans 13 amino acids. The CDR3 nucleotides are TGTGCCAGCAGTCGGACAGGGGGGTATGGCTACACCTTC. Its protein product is CASSRTGGYGYTF.

The CDR3 protein is CASSVGHGANVLTF. In DNA, the CDR3 is TGTGCCAGCAGCGTAGGGCATGGGGCCAACGTCCTGACTTTC. V is TRBV9 and J is TRBJ2-6; no clear D gene. The CDR3 extends over 14 amino acids. Germline V lookup: CDR1 SGDLS, CDR2 YYNGEE. Trimming stripped 0 bases from V and 3 bases from J, with 4 bases between. Variable domain in full (rest from reference TRBV9 and TRBJ2-6): DSGVTQTPKHLITATGQRVTLRCSPRSGDLSVYWYQQSLDQGLQFLIQYYNGEERAKGNILERFSAQQFPDLHSELNLSSLELGDSALYFCASSVGHGANVLTFGAGSRLTVL.

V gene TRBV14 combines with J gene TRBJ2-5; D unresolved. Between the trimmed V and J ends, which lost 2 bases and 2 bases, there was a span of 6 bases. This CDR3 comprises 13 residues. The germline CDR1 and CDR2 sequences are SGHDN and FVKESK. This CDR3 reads CASSQNLQETQYF. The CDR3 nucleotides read TGTGCCAGCAGCCAAAATCTGCAAGAGACCCAGTACTTC.

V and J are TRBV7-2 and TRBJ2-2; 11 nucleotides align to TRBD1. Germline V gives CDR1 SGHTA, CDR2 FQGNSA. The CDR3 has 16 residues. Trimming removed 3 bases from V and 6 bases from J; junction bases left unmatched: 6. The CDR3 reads CASSFGQGALPGELFF. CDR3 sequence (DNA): TGTGCCAGCAGCTTTGGACAGGGGGCACTTCCCGGGGAGCTGTTTTTT.

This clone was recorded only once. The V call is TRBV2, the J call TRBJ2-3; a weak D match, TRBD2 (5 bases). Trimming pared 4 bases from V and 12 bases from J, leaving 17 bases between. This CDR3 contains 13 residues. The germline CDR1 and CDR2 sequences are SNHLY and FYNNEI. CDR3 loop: CASSGARPREQYF. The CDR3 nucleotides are TGTGCCAGCAGTGGAGCTCGCCCCCGGGAACAGTATTTT.

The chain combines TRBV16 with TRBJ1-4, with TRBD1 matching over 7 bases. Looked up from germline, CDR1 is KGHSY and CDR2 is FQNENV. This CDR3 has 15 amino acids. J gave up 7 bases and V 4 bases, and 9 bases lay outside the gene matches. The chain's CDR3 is CASSLPGTEVEKLFF. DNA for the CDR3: TGTGCCAGCAGCCTACCCGGGACAGAAGTTGAAAAACTGTTTTTT.

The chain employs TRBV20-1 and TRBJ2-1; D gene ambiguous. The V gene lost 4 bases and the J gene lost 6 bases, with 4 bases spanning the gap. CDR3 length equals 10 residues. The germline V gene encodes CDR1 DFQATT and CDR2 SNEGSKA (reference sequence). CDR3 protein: CSAIVNEQFF. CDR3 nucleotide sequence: TGCAGTGCTATAGTCAATGAGCAGTTCTTC.

CDR3 protein: CASSPSEGGNQPQHF. The CDR3 nucleotides read TGTGCCAGCTCACCATCGGAGGGCGGCAATCAGCCCCAGCATTTT. The gene calls are TRBV18 and TRBJ1-5; no reliable D call. Germline V gene lookup returns CDR1 KGHSH and CDR2 LQKENI. V was clipped by 2 bases and J by 2 bases, with 10 bases between them. There are 15 residues in the CDR3.

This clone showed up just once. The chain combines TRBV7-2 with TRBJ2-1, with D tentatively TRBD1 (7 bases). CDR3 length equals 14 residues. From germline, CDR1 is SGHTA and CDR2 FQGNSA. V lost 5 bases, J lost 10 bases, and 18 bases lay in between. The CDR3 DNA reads TGTGCCAGCAGCAGACCCCGGGACAGCGGGGAGCAGTTCTTC. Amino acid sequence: CASSRPRDSGEQFF.

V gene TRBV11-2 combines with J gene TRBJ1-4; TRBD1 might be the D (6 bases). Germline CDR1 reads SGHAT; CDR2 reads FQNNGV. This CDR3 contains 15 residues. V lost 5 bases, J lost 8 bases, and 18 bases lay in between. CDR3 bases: TGTGCCAGCAGCACCTCAGGGATAAGGGGGGAAAAACTGTTTTTT. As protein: CASSTSGIRGEKLFF. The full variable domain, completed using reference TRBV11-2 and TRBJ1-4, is EAGVAQSPRYKIIEKRQSVAFWCNPISGHATLYWYQQILGQGPKLLIQFQNNGVVDDSQLPKDRFSAERLKGVDSTLKIQPAKLEDSAVYLCASSTSGIRGEKLFFGSGTQLSVL.

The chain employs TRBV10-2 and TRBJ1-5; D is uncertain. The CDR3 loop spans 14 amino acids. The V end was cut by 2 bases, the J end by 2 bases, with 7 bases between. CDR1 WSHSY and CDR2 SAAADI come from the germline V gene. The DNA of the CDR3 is TGCGCCAGCAGTGAGACTGGTGGCAATCAGCCCCAGCATTTT. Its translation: CASSETGGNQPQHF.

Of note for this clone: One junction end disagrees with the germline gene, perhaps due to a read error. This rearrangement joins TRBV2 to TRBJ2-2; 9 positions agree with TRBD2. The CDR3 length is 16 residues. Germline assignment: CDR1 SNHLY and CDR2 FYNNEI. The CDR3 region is CASSRSGGTNTGELLF. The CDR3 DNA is TGTGCCAGCAGCCGTAGCGGGGGAACGAACACCGGGGAGCTGCTTTTT.

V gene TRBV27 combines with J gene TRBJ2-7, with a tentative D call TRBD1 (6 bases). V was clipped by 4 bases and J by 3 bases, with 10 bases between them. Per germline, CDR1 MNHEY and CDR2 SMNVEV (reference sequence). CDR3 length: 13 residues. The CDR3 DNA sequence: TGTGCCAGCAGTTCCAGGGGCAACTACGAGCAGTACTTC. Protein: CASSSRGNYEQYF.